The rows below give T cell receptor beta chains drawn from one sample of a study of blood T cell repertoires in COVID-19. Here immunoSEQ multiplex PCR was the method, and the copy in TCRdb shows in-frame clones only, minus some. The data contain 150,000 or so clones, about 90% of them seen just once; the ten biggest clones take up 7% to 7.5%. Specimen: PBMCs or T cells enriched from blood (not recorded which). Receptors originate from a woman aged 50 to 60 who had recovered from COVID-19. Both conserved end residues are part of each CDR3. Size tells how often a clone was seen (once, few, many) or the class of an expanded clone, and some rows leave it out.

>-|TRBV30
CAWSVGLGIQYF
>-|TRBV2
CASSPDSSGANVLTF
>-|TRBV4-3
CASSQTGAGGYTF
>-|TRBV19
CASSISRRQGVSRNTEAFF
>-|TRBV7-9
CASSLGLAGVLEQFF
>-|TRBV2
CASMRADTQYF
>-|TRBV7-8
CASSLRAGQLNQPQHF
>-|TRBV12-3/TRBV12-4
CASSQTGRDEQFF
>few|TRBV7-2
CASSPAGTSGRHLSYEQYF
>-|TRBV7-2
CASSLVAGTEAFF
>-|TRBV24-1
CATSEGGPSYEQYF
>-|TRBV27
CASSYRGLGEKLFF
>-|TRBV7-6
CASSPSGEGGYGYTF
>-|TRBV3-1/TRBV3-2
CASSQDGTGHTDTQYF
>-|TRBV13
CASSPRGLSTDTQYF
>-|TRBV6-5
CASTPGQGASEAFF
>-|TRBV20-1
CSASGTGAPTDTQYF
>-|TRBV27
CASSFAGQEAEKLFF
>once|TRBV27
CASRARQFLNEKLFF
>-|TRBV11-2
CASSRSGRQYEQYF
>-|TRBV19
CASSWRAGANVLTF
>-|TRBV29-1
CSVNSGSLSSYNEQFF
>few|TRBV18
CASSITEMNTEAFF
>-|TRBV3-1/TRBV3-2
CASSQDRGRFSSGANVLTF
>-|TRBV29-1
CSVEDQLLRTEAFF
>-|TRBV28
CASSLLASGTGYTF
>few|TRBV5-1
CASSPDSRGNTEAFF
>-|TRBV4-1
CASSQEGRHSNQPQHF
>-|TRBV6-2/TRBV6-3
CASSSHGVGGETQYF
>-|TRBV18
CASSPPGQGIGMNTEAFF
>once|TRBV19
CASSITRRDFYGYTF
>-|TRBV28
CASASGKVADTQYF
>-|TRBV7-8
CASSLVPLGLAGAARSYEQYF
>-|TRBV19
CASSTRVVSTEAFF
>-|TRBV3-1/TRBV3-2
CASSQDATQGQPQHF
>few|TRBV6-5
CASSYMRGSPLHF
>-|TRBV3-1/TRBV3-2
CASSQGLGYTF
>-|TRBV30
CAWSPGGNQPQHF
>-|TRBV6-5
CASSYRNRNTEAFF
>-|TRBV18
CASSPRQGNQETQYF
>-|TRBV6-1
CASSDRAYTGELFF
>-|TRBV27
CASSLVGSGNQPQHF
>-|TRBV6-5
CASSPTGSYEQYF
>few|TRBV7-8
CASSLVYRDTSYNEQFF
>-|TRBV5-1
CASSLEGGTRTDTQYF
>-|TRBV3-1/TRBV3-2
CASSHGRVRGMGNSPLHF
>-|TRBV27
CASRQVGASSYEQYF
>-|TRBV7-9
CASSPGTTGNEQFF
>-|TRBV11-2
CASSTRTEGSYEQYF
>-|TRBV6-1
CASSERAAFADRVGNTIYF